The 30 T cell receptor beta chains below come from one sample, sequenced in a study of CXCR3-negative and CXCR3-positive naive CD8 T cells. Researchers prepared the TRB cDNA libraries using 5' RACE with UMI labels. Reprocessing the 5' RACE reads, TCRdb reports a single entry for every CDR3 protein and omits DNA. Its listing shows roughly 60,000 distinct CDR3 sequences. These receptors have no known antigen. Overall study results and limits: For CXCR3-positive naive cells, TRB CDR3s were more hydrophobic than those of CXCR3-negative naive cells.

Sequenced material: naive CXCR3+ CD8+ T cells from blood. Subset meaning: CD45RO-CCR7+CD27+CD95- naive CD8+ T cells expressing CXCR3 (TNR3+). The receptors come from a human donor in good health. Some clones in this sample may be carry-over from other donors' samples.

The J gene is TRBJ2-5, the V gene TRBV4-3; TCRdb reports TRBD1, a call that lacks DNA to check it against. Germline V gene lookup returns CDR1 LGHNA and CDR2 YSLEER. This CDR3 region has 15 residues. CDR3 sequence reads: CTSSHTRGLMETQYF.

The chain couples TRBV4-3 to TRBJ1-1. CDR1 is LGHNA, CDR2 YSLEER, per germline. CDR3 length equals 15 residues. The CDR3 is CASNQAVPTDTEAFF.

The rearrangement uses TRBV27 and TRBJ1-2; without DNA, the TCRdb call of TRBD1 cannot be checked. From germline, CDR1 is MNHEY and CDR2 SMNVEV (reference sequence). The CDR3 loop spans 13 amino acids. CDR3 amino acids: CASSFWGNHGYTF.

The chain uses TRBV7-8 and TRBJ2-5; the D gene TCRdb calls, TRBD2, cannot be checked with no DNA. Germline V gene data show CDR1 as SGHVS and CDR2 as FQNEAQ. The CDR3 covers 17 residues. This CDR3 is CASSLVRRDNLQETQYF.

J is TRBJ2-7 and V is TRBV3-1. The CDR3 extends over 14 amino acids. Germline V gene data show CDR1 as LGHDT and CDR2 as YNNKEL (reference sequence). Here the CDR3 reads CASSPAAITYEQYF.

The chain is built from TRBV20-1 and TRBJ2-3; the D call from TCRdb, TRBD2, cannot be confirmed without DNA. The CDR3 is 15 residues long. CDR1 is DFQATT and CDR2 is SNEGSKA in the germline V gene (reference sequence). CDR3: CSASIPGLSTDTQYF.

The chain links TRBV10-3 to TRBJ2-7; checking the TCRdb D call of TRBD1 is not possible without DNA. The CDR3 has 16 amino acids. The germline V gene encodes CDR1 ENHRY and CDR2 SYGVKD. The CDR3 sequence is CAISEGVGVSSYEQYF.

The rearrangement joins TRBV6-6 to TRBJ1-6. CDR1 and CDR2 (germline): MNHNY, SVGAGI (reference sequence). The CDR3 totals 16 residues. The chain's CDR3 is CASSYILGGDNSPLHF.

This chain joins TRBV5-6 and TRBJ2-1; TCRdb picks TRBD2, but there is no DNA to check that call. The germline gives CDR1 SGHDT, CDR2 YYEEEE. The CDR3 has 17 amino acids. The CDR3 loop reads CASSWSSSGGSYNEQFF.

The V call is TRBV5-1, the J call TRBJ2-7; lacking DNA, the TRBD1 call made by TCRdb goes unchecked. The germline CDR1 and CDR2 sequences are SGHRS and YFSETQ. CDR3 length equals 13 residues. The CDR3 region is CASSRDRGNEQYF.

The chain links TRBV4-3 to TRBJ2-1; the D call of TRBD1 rests on TCRdb alone, since no DNA is present to check it. The CDR3 consists of 15 residues. Germline assignment: CDR1 LGHNA and CDR2 YSLEER. CDR3 in amino acids: CASSPEWGQYNEQFF.

This chain uses TRBV27 with TRBJ2-7; TCRdb selects TRBD1, and the lack of DNA leaves this call unchecked. Per the germline V gene, CDR1 is MNHEY and CDR2 is SMNVEV (reference sequence). This CDR3 is 15 amino acids long. The CDR3 sequence is CASRPSGTGIGEQYF.

This chain links TRBV4-3 with TRBJ2-7. Germline CDR1 is LGHNA and CDR2 is YSLEER. The CDR3 consists of 13 residues. The CDR3 loop reads CASSQDQSYEQYF.

The chain carries TRBV29-1 and TRBJ2-1. In germline, CDR1 is SQVTM, CDR2 ANQGSEA. The CDR3 spans 13 residues. The CDR3 loop is CSVEIADYNEQFF.

V usage is TRBV9 and J usage is TRBJ2-1; the D call of TRBD2 rests on TCRdb alone, since no DNA is present to check it. Germline-derived CDR1 and CDR2 are SGDLS and YYNGEE. The CDR3 runs 13 residues. The CDR3 here is CASSPPRAYEQFF.

The chain carries TRBV7-9 and TRBJ1-1; there is no DNA to check the TCRdb D call of TRBD1. The CDR3 is made up of 20 amino acids. Per the germline V gene, CDR1 is SEHNR and CDR2 is FQNEAQ (reference sequence). CDR3: CASSGIAPYGGTVMRTEAFF.

The V gene is TRBV5-1, the J gene TRBJ2-3; the TRBD1 assignment by TCRdb is unverifiable without DNA. Germline-derived CDR1 and CDR2 are SGHRS and YFSETQ. The CDR3 sequence is 15 residues long. This CDR3 reads CASSPPGRGRDTQYF.

The J gene is TRBJ2-7, the V gene TRBV7-2; TCRdb gives TRBD2 as the D gene, but with no DNA this cannot be confirmed. Germline V lookup: CDR1 SGHTA, CDR2 FQGNSA. The CDR3 totals 14 residues. The chain's CDR3 is CASSLADYSYEQYF.

The V gene is TRBV29-1, the J gene TRBJ2-7; as DNA is missing, the TRBD1 call by TCRdb cannot be tested. The CDR3 has 15 amino acids. Per the germline V gene, CDR1 is SQVTM and CDR2 is ANQGSEA. The chain's CDR3 is CSAQGAVTSWDEQYF.

The chain links TRBV15 to TRBJ2-3; with no DNA, the TCRdb D assignment of TRBD1 cannot be verified. The CDR3 has 15 residues. The germline V gene has CDR1 LNHNV and CDR2 YYDKDF (reference sequence). The CDR3 is CATSRERGSTDTQYF.

The rearrangement joins TRBV20-1 to TRBJ2-2; absent DNA, TCRdb's TRBD1 call cannot be checked. Germline loops: CDR1 DFQATT, CDR2 SNEGSKA (reference sequence). The CDR3 consists of 15 residues. The CDR3 sequence is CSARDLAGVTGELFF.

The chain combines TRBV20-1 with TRBJ1-1; the TRBD1 assignment by TCRdb is unverifiable without DNA. CDR1 and CDR2 from the germline V gene are DFQATT and SNEGSKA (reference sequence). CDR3 length equals 13 residues. CDR3 loop: CSAMGGRDTEAFF.

The V and J genes are TRBV12-3 or TRBV12-4 and TRBJ1-1; TCRdb picks TRBD1, but there is no DNA to check that call. The CDR3 runs to 15 residues. The CDR3 reads CATRIGQGAGTEAFF.

This rearrangement joins TRBV7-9 to TRBJ2-7; TCRdb's D call of TRBD1 is untestable without DNA. This CDR3 region has 13 residues. Germline-derived CDR1 and CDR2 are SEHNR and FQNEAQ (reference sequence). The CDR3 spells CASSLAGVFEQYF.

The V and J genes are TRBV25-1 and TRBJ2-1; TCRdb's D call, TRBD1, is unchecked because there is no DNA. CDR1 is MGHDK, CDR2 SYGVNS, per germline. The CDR3 length is 14 residues. This CDR3 reads CASSGETENNEQFF.

V usage is TRBV9 and J usage is TRBJ2-3; the D call of TRBD1 rests on TCRdb alone, since no DNA is present to check it. The CDR3 extends over 14 amino acids. Per the germline V gene, CDR1 is SGDLS and CDR2 is YYNGEE. CDR3 sequence: CANSVLGATDTQYF.

The V and J genes are TRBV4-2 and TRBJ2-2. CDR3 length: 14 residues. CDR1 LGHNA and CDR2 YNFKEQ come from the germline V gene. CDR3 loop: CASSQENLGGELFF.

This CDR3 is CASSLLQDLAGELFF. The chain has TRBV7-9 and TRBJ2-2. Germline values: CDR1 SEHNR, CDR2 FQNEAQ (reference sequence). CDR3 size: 15 residues.

The genes are TRBV4-2 and TRBJ2-7. The CDR3 is 12 residues long. Germline V gives CDR1 LGHNA, CDR2 YNFKEQ. The CDR3 sequence is CASSQGFSEQYF.

The CDR3: CASSLGDGGGQETQYF. V usage is TRBV11-2 and J usage is TRBJ2-5; TCRdb lists TRBD1, though no DNA is available to test this call. Germline V CDR1 and CDR2: SGHAT, FQNNGV. The CDR3 has 16 amino acids. Together with reference TRBV11-2 and TRBJ2-5, the CDR3 gives the full variable domain: EAGVAQSPRYKIIEKRQSVAFWCNPISGHATLYWYQQILGQGPKLLIQFQNNGVVDDSQLPKDRFSAERLKGVDSTLKIQPAKLEDSAVYLCASSLGDGGGQETQYFGPGTRLLVL.